The 8 T cell receptor beta chains in this list originate from one sample, sequenced in a study of OX40 agonist ivuxolimab in advanced cancers. Method: immunoSEQ multiplex PCR; TCRdb's copy keeps in-frame clones and lacks some. The sample comprises about 120,000 clones, roughly 87% of which are singletons, and around 0.27% rests with the top ten. Sample: CD4+ or CD8+ T cells sorted from blood, taken in a trial of the OX40 agonist ivuxolimab. All receptors derive from an adult with an advanced solid tumor such as melanoma, head and neck, liver or kidney cancer.

The chain combines TRBV27 with TRBJ2-6, with 9 bases fitting TRBD1. CDR1 is MNHEY and CDR2 is SMNVEV in the germline V gene (reference sequence). The CDR3 runs to 15 residues. The ends lost 6 bases at V and 4 bases at J; junction bases unmatched: 4. In nucleotides, the CDR3 is TGTGCCAGCAGGGGGACAGGGATAGGGGCCAACGTCCTGACTTTC. The encoded protein is CASRGTGIGANVLTF.

The rearrangement links TRBV4-3 to TRBJ1-4; 8 bases agree with TRBD1. Per germline, CDR1 LGHNA and CDR2 YSLEER. The junction had 7 bases not matched to a gene; V was cut back by 0 bases and J by 10 bases. This CDR3 has 15 residues. The chain's CDR3 is CASSQEGTGSGKLFF. CDR3 bases: TGCGCCAGCAGCCAAGAGGGGACAGGTTCTGGAAAACTGTTTTTT.

This chain connects TRBV7-8 to TRBJ1-2, with D maybe TRBD1 (5 bases). CDR3 length equals 16 residues. Germline CDR1 and CDR2: SGHVS and FQNEAQ. The ends were cut back, 1 base at V and 4 bases at J, with 16 bases in the middle. This chain's CDR3 is CASSLESLGPGYGYTF. In DNA form, the CDR3 reads TGTGCCAGCAGCTTAGAATCTTTGGGGCCTGGCTATGGCTACACCTTC.

As for this clone: The junction departs from germline at one end; a sequencing error may be responsible. This sequence joins TRBV20-1 and TRBJ2-5; D not certain. There are 11 residues in the CDR3. Germline V gene lookup returns CDR1 DFQATT and CDR2 SNEGSKA (reference sequence). DNA for the CDR3: TGCAGTGCTAGAGGGGTGGGCCCCAAGCACTTC. As protein: CSARGVGPKHF.

This rearrangement joins TRBV11-2 to TRBJ1-4, with a possible D match to TRBD1 (6 bases). Germline CDR1 reads SGHAT; CDR2 reads FQNNGV. V gave up 2 bases and J gave up 14 bases, with 12 bases separating them. The length of the CDR3 is 12 residues. CDR3: CASSLKGTRLFF. CDR3 sequence (DNA): TGTGCCAGCAGCTTAAAAGGGACACGGCTGTTTTTT. The full variable domain, with the rest looked up from reference TRBV11-2 and TRBJ1-4, is EAGVAQSPRYKIIEKRQSVAFWCNPISGHATLYWYQQILGQGPKLLIQFQNNGVVDDSQLPKDRFSAERLKGVDSTLKIQPAKLEDSAVYLCASSLKGTRLFFGSGTQLSVL.

This chain connects TRBV27 to TRBJ2-7; unclear D gene. The CDR3 extends over 15 amino acids. CDR1 and CDR2 from the germline V gene are MNHEY and SMNVEV (reference sequence). Between the trimmed V and J ends, which lost 0 bases and 3 bases, there was a span of 12 bases. For the CDR3, the DNA is TGTGCCAGCAGTTTATCGGCCGGACGGTTCTACGAGCAGTACTTC. Translated, it gives CASSLSAGRFYEQYF.

The chain links TRBV5-1 to TRBJ1-1; D is unresolved. V was trimmed by 0 bases and J by 3 bases, leaving 9 bases between them. Germline CDR1 is SGHRS and CDR2 is YFSETQ. This CDR3 comprises 14 residues. Here the CDR3 reads CASSLETSYTEAFF. CDR3 DNA sequence: TGCGCCAGCAGCTTGGAAACGAGTTACACTGAAGCTTTCTTT.

V and J are TRBV10-3 and TRBJ1-2; D unresolved. The CDR3 covers 17 residues. In germline, CDR1 is ENHRY, CDR2 SYGVKD. The V gene lost 3 bases and the J gene lost 0 bases, with 17 bases spanning the gap. CDR3 nucleotide sequence: TGTGCCATCAGTGATGACACCAATCCGCTCTCTAACTATGGCTACACCTTC. It translates to CAISDDTNPLSNYGYTF.